These 7 T cell receptor beta chains share one sample of origin, sequenced in a study of CD8 T cells in ankylosing spondylitis. TCRdb reprocessed the 5' RACE reads via MiXCR and lists one record per CDR3 protein. Of about 130,000 distinct CDR3 sequences in the sample, around 9% were seen once. Sequenced input: blood, either unsorted or a sorted T cell fraction (not recorded which). The source of these receptors is a male donor with ankylosing spondylitis or in good health (not recorded which).

The chain couples TRBV7-9 to TRBJ1-1; D is uncertain. This CDR3 has 16 amino acids. CDR1 is SEHNR and CDR2 is FQNEAQ in the germline V gene (reference sequence). Trimming left V 1 base short and J 1 base short, with 13 bases between. The CDR3 bases are TGTGCCAGCAGCTTAGTAGTCTCGGCAGGGAACACTGAAGCTTTCTTT. This gives the protein CASSLVVSAGNTEAFF.

This clonotype was counted only a few times. The V gene is TRBV20-1, the J gene TRBJ2-2, with D perhaps assigned TRBD1 or TRBD2 (5 bases each). The germline CDR1 and CDR2 sequences are DFQATT and SNEGSKA (reference sequence). The CDR3 spans 14 residues. V dropped 6 bases and J dropped 6 bases, with 17 bases sitting between them. CDR3 in amino acids: CSATRDPSAGELFF. CDR3 nucleotides: TGCAGTGCCACTCGGGACCCCTCGGCCGGGGAGCTGTTTTTT.

This clonotype has a count of ten or more. The J gene is TRBJ1-2, the V gene TRBV18, with D possibly being TRBD1 (5 bases). The CDR3 contains 14 residues. Germline V gene lookup returns CDR1 KGHSH and CDR2 LQKENI. V lost 0 bases, J lost 8 bases, and 13 bases lay in between. The CDR3 sequence is CASSPPSQGGGYTF. CDR3 DNA sequence: TGTGCCAGCTCACCACCTTCCCAGGGTGGCGGCTACACCTTC.

Comment on this clonotype: A much larger clone lies a single base off, so this may be a read error. V and J are TRBV7-6 and TRBJ2-5, with TRBD1 matching 7 bases. Germline V gene data show CDR1 as SGHVS and CDR2 as FNYEAQ. After removal of 6 bases from V and 5 bases from J, the junction contained 9 bases not matched to a gene. This CDR3 spans 14 amino acids. This CDR3 reads CASRSGTVHETQYF. Here the CDR3 DNA reads TGTGCCAGCAGATCTGGGACAGTTCACGAGACCCAGTACTTC.

The chain employs TRBV15 and TRBJ2-5; D is tentatively TRBD1 or TRBD2 (5 bases each). The CDR3 is 14 amino acids. Trimming cost V 3 bases and J 5 bases, with 13 bases left between them. CDR1 LNHNV and CDR2 YYDKDF come from the germline V gene (reference sequence). In DNA, the CDR3 is TGTGCCACCAGCAGTACGTCTGAGGGGGAGACCCAGTACTTC. This sequence encodes CATSSTSEGETQYF. The full variable domain, completed using reference TRBV15 and TRBJ2-5, is DAMVIQNPRYQVTQFGKPVTLSCSQTLNHNVMYWYQQKSSQAPKLLFHYYDKDFNNEADTPDNFQSRRPNTSFCFLDIRSPGLGDTAMYLCATSSTSEGETQYFGPGTRLLVL.

The table lists this clonotype with a few counts. The chain employs TRBV5-5 and TRBJ2-7; 10 bases agree with TRBD2. Unmatched junction bases numbered 5, after V lost 3 bases and J lost 5 bases. The V gene's germline CDR1 is SGHKS and CDR2 YYEKEE (reference sequence). This CDR3 comprises 14 residues. The CDR3 loop is CASSSLAGDHEQYF. The CDR3 DNA follows: TGTGCCAGCAGCTCTCTAGCGGGAGATCACGAGCAGTACTTC.

This clonotype appeared many times. V gene TRBV5-8 combines with J gene TRBJ2-3; tentatively, D is TRBD1 (6 bases). The V and J ends lost 4 bases and 0 bases respectively, with 15 bases between them. The CDR3 has 16 residues. The germline CDR1 and CDR2 sequences are SGHTS and YDEGEE. The CDR3 coding sequence is TGTGCCAGCAGCCACAGGACAGCCTCTAGCACAGATACGCAGTATTTT. Its protein is CASSHRTASSTDTQYF.